This T cell receptor (beta chain) was identified during a study of cytomegalovirus exposure and HLA in healthy donors. The PCR used 60 Vbeta and 13 Jbeta primers. The data were produced by immunoSEQ multiplex PCR, yet TCRdb's version contains in-frame clones alone and is incomplete. The data contain 75,000 to 80,000 clones, 72% of them singletons. Trimming took off 1 base at V and 7 bases at J, with 14 bases between the two ends. Per germline, CDR1 SGHTA and CDR2 FQGTGA. The CDR3 runs 15 residues. Specimen: PBMCs. This TCR derives from a man in his sixties in good health and CMV-seropositive. The chain joins TRBV7-3 to TRBJ2-4; no definite D call. CDR3 sequence reads: CASSLMGSRRNIQYF. CDR3 sequence (DNA): TGTGCCAGCAGCTTAATGGGCAGCAGACGTAACATTCAGTACTTC. The full variable domain, in which reference TRBV7-3 and TRBJ2-4 provide the parts outside the CDR3, is GAGVSQTPSNKVTEKGKYVELRCDPISGHTALYWYRQSLGQGPEFLIYFQGTGAADDSGLPNDRFFAVRPEGSVSTLKIQRTERGDSAVYLCASSLMGSRRNIQYFGAGTRLSVL.